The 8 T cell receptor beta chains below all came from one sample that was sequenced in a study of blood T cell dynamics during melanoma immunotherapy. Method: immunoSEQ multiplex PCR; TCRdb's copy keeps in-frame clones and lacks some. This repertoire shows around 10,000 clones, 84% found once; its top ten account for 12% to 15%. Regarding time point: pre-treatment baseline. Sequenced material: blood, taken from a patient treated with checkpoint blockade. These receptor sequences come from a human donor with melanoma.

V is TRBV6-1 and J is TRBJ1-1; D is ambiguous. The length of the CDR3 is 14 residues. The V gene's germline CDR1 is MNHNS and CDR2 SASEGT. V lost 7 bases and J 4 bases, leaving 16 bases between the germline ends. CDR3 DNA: TGTGCCAGCACCGCCTCACTAGAGGGCACTGAAGCTTTCTTT. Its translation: CASTASLEGTEAFF.

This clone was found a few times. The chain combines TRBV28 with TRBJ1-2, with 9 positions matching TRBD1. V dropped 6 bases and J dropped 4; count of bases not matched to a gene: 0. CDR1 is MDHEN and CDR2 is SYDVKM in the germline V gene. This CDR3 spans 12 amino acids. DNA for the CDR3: TGTGCCAGCAGGACAGGGGGCTATGGCTACACCTTC. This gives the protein CASRTGGYGYTF.

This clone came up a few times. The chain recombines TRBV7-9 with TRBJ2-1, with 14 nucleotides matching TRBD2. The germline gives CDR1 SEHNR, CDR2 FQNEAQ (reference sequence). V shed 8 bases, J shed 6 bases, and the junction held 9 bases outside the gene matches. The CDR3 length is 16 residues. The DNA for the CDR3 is TGTGCCAGCCAGACTAGCGGGGGGGCCTTGGCCAATGAGCAGTTCTTC. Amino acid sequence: CASQTSGGALANEQFF.

DNA of the CDR3: TGTGCCAGTAGTATGGGAGACCACCCCTCCTACGAGCAGTACTTC. This translates into CASSMGDHPSYEQYF. The chain uses TRBV19 and TRBJ2-7; possible D gene TRBD2, 5 bases. Trimming removed 3 bases at V and 0 bases at J, with 12 bases between. Germline loops: CDR1 LNHDA, CDR2 SQIVND (reference sequence). The CDR3 spans 15 residues.

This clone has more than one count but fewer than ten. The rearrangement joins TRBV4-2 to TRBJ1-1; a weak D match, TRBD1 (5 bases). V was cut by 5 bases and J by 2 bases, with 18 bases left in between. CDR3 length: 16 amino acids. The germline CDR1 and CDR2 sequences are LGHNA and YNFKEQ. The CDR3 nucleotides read TGTGCCAGCAGCTTGCTGGGGGGGGGAGGCAACACTGAAGCTTTCTTT. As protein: CASSLLGGGGNTEAFF.

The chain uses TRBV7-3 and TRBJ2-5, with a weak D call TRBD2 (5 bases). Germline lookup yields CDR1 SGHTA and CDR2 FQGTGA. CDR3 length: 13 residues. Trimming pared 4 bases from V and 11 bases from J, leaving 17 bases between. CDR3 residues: CASSSGPGREQYF. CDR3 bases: TGTGCCAGCAGCTCCGGACCAGGAAGGGAGCAGTACTTC.

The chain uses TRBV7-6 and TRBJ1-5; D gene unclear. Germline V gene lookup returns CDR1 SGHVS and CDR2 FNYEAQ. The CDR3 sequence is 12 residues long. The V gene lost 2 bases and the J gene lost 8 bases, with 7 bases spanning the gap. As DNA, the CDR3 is TGTGCCAGCAGCTTATCAGGCAAGCCCCAGCATTTT. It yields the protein CASSLSGKPQHF.

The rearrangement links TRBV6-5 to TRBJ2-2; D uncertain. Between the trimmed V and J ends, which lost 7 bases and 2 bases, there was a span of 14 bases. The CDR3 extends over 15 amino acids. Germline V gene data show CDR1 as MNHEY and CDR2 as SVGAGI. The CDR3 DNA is TGTGCCAGCACCCCTTATGGGGAAAACACCGGGGAGCTGTTTTTT. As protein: CASTPYGENTGELFF.